This T cell receptor (beta chain) originates from a study of T cell responses to AZD1222 COVID-19 vaccine. With respect to this clone: The antigen remains undetermined.

Method: immunoSEQ multiplex PCR; TCRdb's copy keeps in-frame clones and lacks some. The table records some 150,000 clones, under 95% of them present only once. The V gene's germline CDR1 is KGHSH and CDR2 LQKENI. CDR3 length equals 13 residues. The J segment lost 5 bases and the V segment lost 6 bases, leaving 1 base of the junction unmatched. Study results and limitations: Reports indicate that nearly half of spike-specific TCRs are directed at unmutated variant regions. The study sampled repertoires only after the peak T cell response. With dominance at 160-218 and 743-854, vaccine-associated CD4 TCRs spanned spike.

The starting material was peripheral blood, obtained on day 0 of MenACWY control vaccination. The receptor comes from an adult in good health. This chain connects TRBV18 to TRBJ1-6, with 7 bases fitting TRBD1. The CDR3 is CASSGQNNSPLHF. The CDR3 region has the DNA TGTGCCAGCTCGGGACAGAATAATTCACCCCTCCACTTT.